The 16 T cell receptor beta chains below all came from one sample that was sequenced in a study of regulatory T cells in long-lasting Graves disease. Time point denoted: persistent/refractory GD, antithyroid drugs over 5 years with positive TRAb. PBMC-derived RNA was used for the TCR library. In building TCR beta libraries, iRepertoire HTBI primers were used together with Arm-PCR of CDR3 regions. TCRdb ran MiXCR on the multiplex PCR reads and lists one entry per CDR3 protein. The table lists under 500,000 distinct CDR3 sequences, roughly 20% of them singletons. This specimen consisted of peripheral blood mononuclear cells (PBMCs), obtained when the disease was refractory, from a patient treated with antithyroid drugs. The receptor source for this set is a female donor with Graves disease.

Ten or more counts support this clonotype. V gene TRBV15 combines with J gene TRBJ1-5; D remains ambiguous. The CDR3 contains 14 residues. Germline V lookup: CDR1 LNHNV, CDR2 YYDKDF (reference sequence). Trimming left V 3 bases short and J 0 bases short, with 6 bases between. As DNA, the CDR3 is TGTGCCACCAGCAGTGCTTTTAGCAATCAGCCCCAGCATTTT. It yields the protein CATSSAFSNQPQHF.

The J gene is TRBJ2-5, the V gene TRBV13; TRBD2 aligns across 7 bases. The germline gives CDR1 PRHDT, CDR2 FYEKMQ (reference sequence). CDR3 length: 14 amino acids. J was trimmed by 0 bases and V by 5 bases; bases with no gene match: 3. This CDR3 is CASSPTSNQETQYF. The CDR3 DNA is TGTGCCAGCAGCCCGACTAGCAACCAAGAGACCCAGTACTTC. The full variable domain, in which reference TRBV13 and TRBJ2-5 provide the parts outside the CDR3, is AAGVIQSPRHLIKEKRETATLKCYPIPRHDTVYWYQQGPGQDPQFLISFYEKMQSDKGSIPDRFSAQQFSDYHSELNMSSLELGDSALYFCASSPTSNQETQYFGPGTRLLVL.

This clonotype showed up just a few times. This sequence joins TRBV18 and TRBJ2-7; 9 positions agree with TRBD1. The CDR3 loop spans 15 amino acids. The V gene's germline CDR1 is KGHSH and CDR2 LQKENI. J lost 10 bases, V lost 1 base, and 11 bases had no gene match. This CDR3 is CASSPRTGEGTDQYF. The CDR3 DNA follows: TGTGCCAGCTCACCACGGACAGGGGAGGGAACTGATCAGTACTTC.

This clonotype was observed many times. The genes are TRBV28 and TRBJ1-5, with D maybe TRBD1 (5 bases). V was cut by 4 bases and J by 6 bases, with 19 bases left in between. CDR1 and CDR2 from the germline V gene are MDHEN and SYDVKM. The CDR3 loop spans 16 amino acids. In DNA, the CDR3 is TGTGCCAGCAGTTCCCGGGGACTGGGCGGGAGTCAGCCCCAGCATTTT. Its translation is CASSSRGLGGSQPQHF.

The genes are TRBV27 and TRBJ2-2; D not certain. The V gene's germline CDR1 is MNHEY and CDR2 SMNVEV (reference sequence). The CDR3 extends over 13 amino acids. V shed 6 bases and J shed 0 bases, with 5 bases lying between them. The CDR3 DNA sequence: TGTGCCAGCAGAGACACGAACACCGGGGAGCTGTTTTTT. This gives the protein CASRDTNTGELFF.

This clonotype was counted ten times or more. This rearrangement joins TRBV29-1 to TRBJ1-1, with D unclear. The CDR3 loop spans 13 amino acids. The V end was cut by 7 bases, the J end by 1 base, with 13 bases between. The germline gives CDR1 SQVTM, CDR2 ANQGSEA. The CDR3 here is CSGSQSSNTEAFF. CDR3 in DNA: TGCAGCGGGTCACAGTCCTCGAACACTGAAGCTTTCTTT.

This clonotype was seen a few times. V gene TRBV20-1 combines with J gene TRBJ2-7, with D perhaps TRBD2 (6 bases). V shed 4 bases and J shed 0 bases, with 19 bases lying between them. The CDR3 has 16 residues. The germline V gene has CDR1 DFQATT and CDR2 SNEGSKA (reference sequence). Here the CDR3 DNA reads TGCAGTGCTACTACCGGAAGCGGGTTGAGCTCCTACGAGCAGTACTTC. Translating it yields CSATTGSGLSSYEQYF.

This clonotype was counted ten times or more. CDR3 nucleotide sequence: TGTGCCAGCAGTTCCAATGGAGGGGCTAGCGGGAGGGCCATTGGCGGGGAGCTGTTTTTT. Amino acids: CASSSNGGASGRAIGGELFF. The chain combines TRBV27 with TRBJ2-2, with 12 bases that match TRBD2. Per the germline V gene, CDR1 is MNHEY and CDR2 is SMNVEV (reference sequence). The V and J ends lost 4 bases and 7 bases, in that order; junction bases with no gene match: 19. The length of the CDR3 is 20 residues.

The gene calls are TRBV7-9 and TRBJ2-2; the D is unclear. Looked up from germline, CDR1 is SEHNR and CDR2 is FQNEAQ (reference sequence). V lost 1 base and J 1 base, leaving 10 bases between the germline ends. The CDR3 totals 16 residues. CDR3 bases: TGTGCCAGCAGCTTAGGGCCCCAGCAGAACACCGGGGAGCTGTTTTTT. Its protein product is CASSLGPQQNTGELFF. The whole variable domain, remainder taken from reference TRBV7-9 and TRBJ2-2, is DTGVSQNPRHKITKRGQNVTFRCDPISEHNRLYWYRQTLGQGPEFLTYFQNEAQLEKSRLLSDRFSAERPKGSFSTLEIQRTEQGDSAMYLCASSLGPQQNTGELFFGEGSRLTVL.

This clonotype has only a few counts. The genes are TRBV11-2 and TRBJ2-7, with no clear D. The V gene lost 4 bases and the J gene lost 1 base, with 11 bases spanning the gap. In germline, CDR1 is SGHAT, CDR2 FQNNGV. The CDR3 is 14 residues long. The CDR3 bases are TGTGCCAGCAGCTCCTCCCCGACGTCCTACGAGCAGTACTTC. Translating gives CASSSSPTSYEQYF.

V usage is TRBV10-3 and J usage is TRBJ2-3; the match to TRBD1 covers 8 bases. The CDR3 spans 14 residues. V dropped 6 bases and J dropped 1; count of bases not matched to a gene: 3. The germline V gene has CDR1 ENHRY and CDR2 SYGVKD. DNA of the CDR3: TGTGCCATCAGAGGGACAGGACGCACAGATACGCAGTATTTT. Its translation is CAIRGTGRTDTQYF.

As regards this clonotype: A much bigger clone sits one base away, suggesting this may be a read error. The J gene is TRBJ2-4, the V gene TRBV30; TRBD2 might be the D (7 bases). This CDR3 is 13 amino acids long. Germline CDR1 is GTSNPN and CDR2 is SVGIG (reference sequence). As DNA, the CDR3 is TGTGTCTCCAGTGTAAGGGGGGGAAACATTCAGTACTTC. This sequence encodes CVSSVRGGNIQYF.

A remark on this clonotype: This may be a read error, as it is one base from a much larger clone. The rearrangement links TRBV28 to TRBJ2-7; D unresolved. CDR3 length: 15 amino acids. The germline gives CDR1 MDHEN, CDR2 SYDVKM. The DNA for the CDR3 is TGTGCCAGCAGCTCGTACTACTCAGGTTCCTACGAGCGGTACTTC. Amino acid sequence: CASSSYYSGSYERYF. Supplemented by reference TRBV28 and TRBJ2-7, the full variable domain reads DVKVTQSSRYLVKRTGEKVFLECVQDMDHENMFWYRQDPGLGLRLIYFSYDVKMKEKGDIPEGYSVSREKKERFSLILESASTNQTSMYLCASSSYYSGSYERYFGPGTRLTVT.

This clonotype was recorded at least ten times. CDR3 nucleotide sequence: TGTGCCAGCAGTTACGGAGGCAGAAACACTGAAGCTTTCTTT. As protein: CASSYGGRNTEAFF. The V gene is TRBV6-2 or TRBV6-3, the J gene TRBJ1-1; D unclear. The ends were cut back, 2 bases at V and 2 bases at J, with 9 bases in the middle. Germline CDR1 reads MNHEY; CDR2 reads SVGEGT. The CDR3 contains 14 residues.

This clonotype occurred many times. The rearrangement links TRBV28 to TRBJ2-4; TRBD2 is a possible D gene (5 bases). Deletions cut 5 bases from V and 0 bases from J, with 20 bases between. The CDR3 totals 18 residues. CDR1 and CDR2 (germline): MDHEN, SYDVKM. The CDR3 nucleotides read TGTGCCAGCAGTCAGACACGACGGGTCGGACTAGCCAAAAACATTCAGTACTTC. It yields the protein CASSQTRRVGLAKNIQYF.

The chain combines TRBV6-2 or TRBV6-3 with TRBJ2-7; no reliable D call. V lost 0 bases and J lost 4, with 10 bases in between. The CDR3 extends over 14 amino acids. The germline V gene has CDR1 MNHEY and CDR2 SVGEGT. CDR3 bases: TGTGCCAGCAGTTACTCCCAGCACGGATACGAGCAGTACTTC. Residues: CASSYSQHGYEQYF.